Presented here are 12 T cell receptor beta chains from one specimen sequenced in a study of blood T cell repertoires in COVID-19 (TCRdb year 2020). Library preparation employed the immunoSEQ multiplex PCR assay. Here the immuneACCESS table is served through TCRdb, limited to in-frame sequences with V and J called. Missing clones are a known gap in these copies; in checked studies unresolved V genes cover under half, and the rest lacks a known reason. The sample table lists 55,000 to 80,000 clones, about 86% of them with a count of one. The top ten hold 5.3% of the sample. The material sequenced was peripheral blood. These receptors all stem from a man between 50 and 59 years old with active COVID-19.

The V call is TRBV6-2 or TRBV6-3, the J call TRBJ2-1; 7 bases match TRBD2. CDR1 MNHEY and CDR2 SVGEGT come from the germline V gene. Trimming cost V 5 bases and J 0 bases; bases outside gene matches: 10. The CDR3 loop spans 17 amino acids. The DNA for the CDR3 is TGTGCCAGCAGTACACGGGACTACCAGAGCTCCTACAATGAGCAGTTCTTC. Encoded protein: CASSTRDYQSSYNEQFF.

This clone appeared a single time. J is TRBJ2-7 and V is TRBV10-3; the match to TRBD2 covers 10 bases. Germline CDR1 is ENHRY and CDR2 is SYGVKD. Trimming took 4 bases from V and 5 from J; bases not matched to a gene: 5. This CDR3 has 14 amino acids. The chain's CDR3 is CAISVLGLANEQYF. In nucleotides, the CDR3 is TGTGCCATCAGTGTTTTGGGACTAGCGAACGAGCAGTACTTC.

The rearrangement links TRBV23-1 to TRBJ2-3; 8 positions agree with TRBD1. TRBV23-1 is marked as an open reading frame, function uncertain. V trimming: 3 bases; J trimming: 3 bases; junction bases outside the gene matches: 5. This CDR3 has 15 amino acids. The CDR3 loop reads CASSHSGGGTDTQYF. The CDR3 DNA is TGCGCCAGCAGTCATTCAGGGGGCGGAACAGATACGCAGTATTTT.

The rearrangement links TRBV6-6 to TRBJ1-1, with 7 bases fitting TRBD1. In germline, CDR1 is MNHNY, CDR2 SVGAGI (reference sequence). V trimming: 6 bases; J trimming: 6 bases; junction bases outside the gene matches: 7. The CDR3 has 13 amino acids. Here the CDR3 DNA reads TGTGCCAGCAGCGACAGGGCGGGCGCTGAAGCTTTCTTT. This sequence encodes CASSDRAGAEAFF.

By sample share, this clone is medium-sized. The rearrangement joins TRBV5-6 to TRBJ2-7; 7 bases match TRBD2. The CDR3 spans 14 residues. The V segment lost 7 bases and the J segment 6 bases; nucleotides outside the gene matches: 13. Germline V gene sequence: CDR1 SGHDT, CDR2 YYEEEE. Written as DNA, the CDR3 is TGTGCCAGCTGTAATTGGGGGGGAGTTTGCGAGCAGTACTTC. Translated, it gives CASCNWGGVCEQYF.

The chain joins TRBV5-6 to TRBJ1-4; a weak D match, TRBD1 (5 bases). The V gene's germline CDR1 is SGHDT and CDR2 YYEEEE. V lost 2 bases to trimming and J lost 7 bases, with 15 bases between them. The CDR3 is 15 residues long. The CDR3 nucleotides are TGTGCCAGCAGCTTCTCGGGACTGAATCTTGAAAAACTGTTTTTT. This encodes CASSFSGLNLEKLFF.

This rearrangement joins TRBV3-1 (or the pseudogene TRBV3-2) to TRBJ1-1, with 8 bases that match TRBD1. From germline, CDR1 is LGHDT and CDR2 YNNKEL (reference sequence). The CDR3 sequence is 15 residues long. With V trimmed by 4 bases and J by 1 base, 5 bases remained unmatched. DNA for the CDR3: TGTGCCAGCAGCCCCTGGACAGGGTCGAACACTGAAGCTTTCTTT. Protein: CASSPWTGSNTEAFF.

The genes are TRBV7-9 and TRBJ1-1; D remains ambiguous. Looked up from germline, CDR1 is SEHNR and CDR2 is FQNEAQ (reference sequence). The CDR3 sequence is 12 residues long. Trimming cost V 3 bases and J 3 bases, with 5 bases left between them. DNA of the CDR3: TGTGCCAGCAGCTTGCGGGACACTGAAGCTTTCTTT. Translated: CASSLRDTEAFF.

This chain links TRBV6-5 with TRBJ2-5, with a weak D call TRBD1 (7 bases). The CDR3 contains 16 residues. V was trimmed by 4 bases and J by 2 bases, leaving 17 bases between them. From germline, CDR1 is MNHEY and CDR2 SVGAGI. The CDR3 here is CASSWPRGTAQETQYF. The CDR3 DNA sequence: TGTGCCAGCAGTTGGCCCCGCGGGACAGCTCAAGAGACCCAGTACTTC.

The J gene is TRBJ2-7, the V gene TRBV20-1, with TRBD2 matching over 7 bases. CDR3 size: 14 residues. The J segment lost 4 bases and the V segment lost 3 bases, leaving 9 bases of the junction unmatched. Germline V gene lookup returns CDR1 DFQATT and CDR2 SNEGSKA (reference sequence). The CDR3 protein is CSASWLGREYEQYF. The DNA of the CDR3 is TGCAGTGCTAGTTGGTTGGGGCGGGAGTACGAGCAGTACTTC.

This clone was seen more than once but under ten times. The genes are TRBV6-5 and TRBJ2-7; 9 bases map to TRBD1. The germline V gene encodes CDR1 MNHEY and CDR2 SVGAGI. With 5 bases clipped from V and 5 bases from J, the junction kept 7 bases outside the gene matches. This CDR3 is 14 amino acids long. The CDR3 loop reads CASSRTGDNDEQYF. The DNA of the CDR3 is TGTGCCAGCAGTCGGACAGGGGACAATGACGAGCAGTACTTC.

The V gene is TRBV5-1, the J gene TRBJ2-7; D might be TRBD2 (6 bases). Germline V gives CDR1 SGHRS, CDR2 YFSETQ. This CDR3 is 15 amino acids long. Trimming removed 5 bases from V and 2 bases from J, with 17 bases in between. The CDR3 spells CASRAGTVDAYEQYF. CDR3 in DNA: TGCGCCAGCAGAGCGGGCACAGTGGATGCCTACGAGCAGTACTTC.